This TCR beta chain was recorded in a study of identical twins listed by TCRdb under 2016. Study-wide context: To test whether fetal clonotypes persist, the study used deep sequencing on TCR alpha and beta repertoires from monozygotic twins, unrelated adults of various ages, and cord blood. Replicate twin experiments were performed at different times using different library preparation protocols to rule out contamination. Study-level results and caveats: In monozygotic twins, recombination models systematically underestimated out-of-frame TCR alpha sharing, but the models matched the sharing seen between unrelated individuals. Fewer insertions were carried by abundant cord blood beta clonotypes; a weaker similar trend was observed in young adult naive repertoires, while no such trend was observed in memory repertoires. Because the same donors could not be followed over many years, conclusions were based on cross-sectional statistical analysis. In beta out-of-frame sequences, excess twin sharing was weaker, because having fewer shared sequences lowered the signal-to-noise ratio. Compared with coincidental sharing between unrelated individuals, out-of-frame TCR alpha sequences shared between twins had an excess of sequences with low generation probability. Invariant T cells such as MAIT and iNKT could partly confound zero-insertion analyses, although diverse VJ usage argued against such confounding for most clonotypes.

Notes on this clonotype: The target of this receptor is not known. Base qualities were left out, and no much larger clone turns up one base away.

The library was generated by 5' RACE. TCRdb shows the sequencer as Illumina HiSeq 2000. A universal primer binding site was introduced by template switching, and a unique molecular identifier was present in the final cDNA, enabling accurate counting of TCR cDNA molecules. First-strand cDNA for TCR alpha and beta chains was synthesized from specific primers in the conserved constant-segment region. Each cDNA library was double barcoded, with a SMART-Mk sample barcode plus Illumina barcodes, to control for contamination. TruSeq adapter sequences along with Illumina sample barcodes were introduced in two successive PCR steps. TCR alpha and beta cDNA libraries were sequenced on the Illumina HiSeq platform with custom primers. In the paper's pipeline: MiGEC processed the raw reads to extract unique molecular identifiers, while MiXCR was used to determine the CDR3 positions. Recombination models were inferred per individual with the repgenHMM and IGoR tools using an EM algorithm. The tcR package in R was used for shared clonotype analysis, with sharing normalized by the product of cloneset sizes. To study raw recombination without the effects of thymic and clonal selection, out-of-frame nonproductive sequences were analyzed. TCRdb trimmed public reads at Q25 via fastp, called clones via MiXCR and kept in-frame beta chains. Identical CDR3 proteins give one entry, which carries the most common genes and DNA. The V and J calls were not made by the authors but by TCRdb's processing. The sample records under 500,000 distinct CDR3 sequences, roughly an eighth of which are singletons. The ten largest clonotypes hold about 0.97% of the sample.

The CDR3, cysteine through phenylalanine, is 15 amino acids long. The entry retains the CDR3 DNA only, 45 bases that are in frame from base 1. CDR1 LGHDT and CDR2 YNNKEL are derived from the germline V gene (reference sequence). V lost 0 bases and J lost 8 bases; the stretch between them is 11 bases long. Only healthy Caucasian donors were included. Three pairs of female monozygotic twins, all aged roughly 18 to 29 years, were included in the twin cohort. Positive isolation kits from Invitrogen were used to isolate CD4+ and CD8+ T cell populations. These sequences were also reported in another study, on yellow fever vaccine responses in identical twins. According to the second study: According to the authors, in identical twins the way T cells responded to vaccination appeared partly convergent and partly personalized. The study precisely tracked vaccine-responding T cell clones in identical twins.

Sequenced sample: CD4+ T cells sorted from blood. This TCR was recovered from a young woman in good health. The chain links TRBV3-1 with TRBJ1-6; TRBD1 is a weak D gene call, 5 bases matching. The DNA sequence is given as TGTGCCAGCAGCCAAGATTCGGCAGGGTATTCACCCCTCCACTTT. The translation is CASSQDSAGYSPLHF. With the rest looked up from the reference TRBV3-1 and TRBJ1-6 genes rather than sequenced, the full variable domain is DTAVSQTPKYLVTQMGNDKSIKCEQNLGHDTMYWYKQDSKKFLKIMFSYNNKELIINETVPNRFSPKSPDKAHLNLHINSLELGDSAVYFCASSQDSAGYSPLHFGNGTRLTVT.